A single sample gave rise to the 27 T cell receptor beta chains below, sequenced in a study of neurological immune-mediated disorders. TCRdb reprocessed the 5' RACE reads via MiXCR and lists one record per CDR3 protein. The table records 40,000 to 50,000 distinct CDR3 sequences, roughly 2.5% of them present only once. Material: PBMCs. These receptors were collected from a man aged 25-45 years with multiple sclerosis.

This clonotype came up many times. The rearrangement uses TRBV29-1 and TRBJ2-1, with D possibly TRBD1 on 6 matching bases. Trimming removed 5 bases at V and 7 bases at J, with 6 bases between. Germline-derived CDR1 and CDR2 are SQVTM and ANQGSEA. This CDR3 comprises 10 residues. The CDR3 region is CSVRGNEQFF. CDR3 DNA sequence: TGCAGCGTTAGGGGGAATGAGCAGTTCTTC.

DNA for the CDR3: TGCAGTGCTTGGGTAACAGACAGGGTCCCCTACGAGCAGTACTTC. It specifies CSAWVTDRVPYEQYF. The chain joins TRBV20-1 to TRBJ2-7; 7 bases map to TRBD1. The CDR3 covers 15 residues. Germline V gene data show CDR1 as DFQATT and CDR2 as SNEGSKA (reference sequence). J was trimmed by 2 bases and V by 5 bases; bases with no gene match: 12.

The sample holds many counts of this clonotype. The chain joins TRBV25-1 to TRBJ1-5; 7 nucleotides agree with TRBD1. The germline CDR1 and CDR2 sequences are MGHDK and SYGVNS. This CDR3 contains 16 residues. The V gene end was trimmed by 3 bases and the J gene end by 5 bases; junction bases not matched to a gene: 10. The CDR3, as DNA: TGTGCCAGCAGTGACTCGACAGGGACTAGTGATCAGCCCCAGCATTTT. Its protein is CASSDSTGTSDQPQHF.

This clonotype was recorded at least ten times. The chain carries TRBV18 and TRBJ1-1; unclear D gene. This CDR3 has 14 residues. V lost 3 bases, J lost 7 bases, and 15 bases lay in between. Germline values: CDR1 KGHSH, CDR2 LQKENI. The CDR3 nucleotides are TGTGCCAGCTCACCGTTAGGGCAGGACCATGAAGCTTTCTTT. Translation gives CASSPLGQDHEAFF.

This clonotype was detected many times. The chain uses TRBV12-3 or TRBV12-4 and TRBJ1-4; 7 positions agree with TRBD1. The CDR3 loop spans 15 amino acids. With 5 bases clipped from V and 0 bases from J, the junction kept 3 bases outside the gene matches. CDR3 region: CASSLGQATNEKLFF. CDR3 sequence (DNA): TGTGCCAGCAGTCTCGGACAGGCAACTAATGAAAAACTGTTTTTT.

In this sample, this clonotype turned up many times. The chain employs TRBV5-1 and TRBJ1-6; D call uncertain. Trimming shortened V by 2 bases and J by 7 bases, and 16 bases separated the two germline ends. The germline V gene has CDR1 SGHRS and CDR2 YFSETQ. CDR3 length: 16 amino acids. The CDR3 reads CASSFVFGQLNSPLHF. The CDR3 nucleotides read TGCGCCAGCAGCTTTGTATTTGGGCAACTCAATTCACCCCTCCACTTT.

This clonotype was counted ten times or more. V gene TRBV20-1 combines with J gene TRBJ2-2, with D uncertain. Germline values: CDR1 DFQATT, CDR2 SNEGSKA (reference sequence). The CDR3 has 14 amino acids. The V end lost 3 bases, the J end lost 6 bases, and 14 bases lay between the germline ends. CDR3 in amino acids: CSARPQLGPGELFF. Written as DNA, the CDR3 is TGCAGTGCTAGGCCCCAGCTGGGTCCCGGGGAGCTGTTTTTT.

This clonotype was seen ten or more times. This chain connects TRBV5-1 to TRBJ1-2; maybe TRBD1 (6 bases). Trimming cost V 0 bases and J 5 bases, with 11 bases left between them. Germline CDR1 reads SGHRS; CDR2 reads YFSETQ. This CDR3 has 14 amino acids. The CDR3 reads CASSLDRADYGYTF. DNA for the CDR3: TGCGCCAGCAGCTTGGACAGGGCCGATTATGGCTACACCTTC.

There are many counts of this clonotype. This chain links TRBV29-1 with TRBJ1-1; TRBD1 matches at 8 bases. Germline V gives CDR1 SQVTM, CDR2 ANQGSEA. This CDR3 spans 12 amino acids. V lost 6 bases to trimming and J lost 5 bases; unmatched junction nucleotides: 5. The DNA of the CDR3 is TGCAGCGTGACGGACAGGGTTACTGAAGCTTTCTTT. It specifies CSVTDRVTEAFF.

This clonotype was found many times. The chain employs TRBV5-1 and TRBJ2-7; TRBD2 matches 9 bases. The CDR3 is 15 amino acids. Germline values: CDR1 SGHRS, CDR2 YFSETQ. The J segment lost 3 bases and the V segment lost 1 base, leaving 5 bases of the junction unmatched. Written as DNA, the CDR3 is TGCGCCAGCAGCTTGCGGCTAGCGGGGAACTACGAGCAGTACTTC. The encoded protein is CASSLRLAGNYEQYF.

This clonotype was observed many times. The genes are TRBV20-1 and TRBJ2-5; D may be TRBD1 or TRBD2 (6 bases each). The CDR3 has 15 residues. Germline CDR1 reads DFQATT; CDR2 reads SNEGSKA (reference sequence). The V gene lost 7 bases and the J gene lost 5 bases, with 23 bases spanning the gap. The CDR3 protein is CSGATVGRGAETQYF. CDR3 nucleotide sequence: TGCAGTGGCGCGACCGTGGGAAGGGGGGCTGAGACCCAGTACTTC.

This clonotype was observed many times. At one boundary the junction diverges from the germline segment, which might be a read error. The chain recombines TRBV6-5 with TRBJ1-5, with 10 bases matching TRBD1. CDR3 length equals 14 residues. Germline-derived CDR1 and CDR2 are MNHEY and SVGAGI. The CDR3 sequence is CASRGQGDNRPQHF. CDR3 coding DNA: TGTGCCAGCAGAGGACAGGGGGACAATCGGCCCCAGCATTTT.

This clonotype was recorded many times. V usage is TRBV20-1 and J usage is TRBJ2-4; D unclear. Between the trimmed V and J ends, which lost 0 bases and 5 bases, there was a span of 8 bases. The germline V gene has CDR1 DFQATT and CDR2 SNEGSKA (reference sequence). The CDR3 runs to 13 residues. The CDR3 DNA reads as TGCAGTGCTAGAGAAACATGGGAAAACATTCAGTACTTC. This encodes CSARETWENIQYF.

This clonotype has a count of ten or more. The gene calls are TRBV20-1 and TRBJ2-7, with TRBD2 matching over 9 bases. J gave up 2 bases and V 5 bases, and 4 bases lay outside the gene matches. The germline CDR1 and CDR2 sequences are DFQATT and SNEGSKA (reference sequence). The CDR3 runs to 13 residues. The DNA for the CDR3 is TGCAGTGCTGGGCGGGAGGGCCCCTACGAGCAGTACTTC. Amino acids: CSAGREGPYEQYF.

In this sample, this clonotype turned up many times. The V gene is TRBV6-5, the J gene TRBJ1-1, with D perhaps matching TRBD1 (6 bases). The CDR3 is 15 amino acids. Germline V gives CDR1 MNHEY, CDR2 SVGAGI. V lost 5 bases and J lost 4, with 17 bases in between. CDR3 loop: CASSPPVGRGTEAFF. The DNA for the CDR3 is TGTGCCAGCAGTCCCCCCGTCGGCAGGGGCACTGAAGCTTTCTTT.

This clonotype was seen repeatedly, ten times or more. Here the CDR3 DNA reads TGCAGCGTTCCAAACAGGGGGGCTGAGACCCAGTTCTTC. It translates to CSVPNRGAETQFF. The rearrangement links TRBV29-1 to TRBJ2-5; 8 nucleotides line up with TRBD1. The last part of the DNA fits TRBJ2-1 better; the J call may be wrong. The CDR3 contains 13 residues. Per germline, CDR1 SQVTM and CDR2 ANQGSEA.

This clonotype turned up a few times. The chain joins TRBV20-1 to TRBJ1-5; TRBD1 matches at 9 bases. The CDR3 totals 16 residues. CDR1 is DFQATT, CDR2 SNEGSKA, per germline (reference sequence). V shed 0 bases, J shed 6 bases, and the junction held 9 bases outside the gene matches. DNA for the CDR3: TGCAGTGCTAGAGATACCCGGACAGGGGATGGTCAGCCCCAGCATTTT. Amino acid sequence: CSARDTRTGDGQPQHF.

This chain links TRBV27 with TRBJ1-2; D gene uncertain. The CDR3 is made up of 15 amino acids. Germline V gene data show CDR1 as MNHEY and CDR2 as SMNVEV (reference sequence). Trimming shortened V by 5 bases and J by 0 bases, and 13 bases separated the two germline ends. The CDR3 loop is CASSITDSANYGYTF. CDR3 DNA: TGTGCCAGCAGTATAACAGACTCAGCTAACTATGGCTACACCTTC.

This clonotype was counted at least ten times. The chain recombines TRBV5-1 with TRBJ2-2, with D perhaps matching TRBD1 (5 bases). This CDR3 comprises 15 residues. V lost 1 base to trimming and J lost 0 bases, with 7 bases between them. The germline V gene encodes CDR1 SGHRS and CDR2 YFSETQ. This CDR3 reads CASSLYRTNTGELFF. The CDR3 DNA follows: TGCGCCAGCAGCTTGTACAGGACGAACACCGGGGAGCTGTTTTTT.

At least ten counts were recorded for this clonotype. V usage is TRBV20-1 and J usage is TRBJ1-1; 7 bases line up with TRBD1. Germline CDR1 is DFQATT and CDR2 is SNEGSKA (reference sequence). Unmatched junction bases numbered 9, after V lost 3 bases and J lost 5 bases. This CDR3 has 14 residues. The CDR3 DNA is TGCAGTGCTAGCGGGCTCAGGGGGAAAACTGAAGCTTTCTTT. Its protein is CSASGLRGKTEAFF.

This clonotype was observed at least ten times. The chain has TRBV5-1 and TRBJ2-1; 8 positions agree with TRBD2. CDR3 length equals 16 residues. Germline trimming cut 4 bases from V and 0 bases from J; bases unmatched to any gene: 6. Per the germline V gene, CDR1 is SGHRS and CDR2 is YFSETQ. CDR3: CASSLLAESSYNEQFF. The CDR3 coding sequence is TGCGCCAGCAGCCTACTAGCGGAGAGCTCCTACAATGAGCAGTTCTTC.

This clonotype has at least ten counts. The gene calls are TRBV20-1 and TRBJ2-3; tentatively, D is TRBD2 (5 bases). Between the trimmed V and J ends, which lost 0 bases and 0 bases, there was a span of 10 bases. The CDR3 is made up of 15 amino acids. Germline loops: CDR1 DFQATT, CDR2 SNEGSKA (reference sequence). The CDR3 loop reads CSARDLGVSTDTQYF. The DNA for the CDR3 is TGCAGTGCTAGAGATCTCGGGGTTAGCACAGATACGCAGTATTTT.

This clonotype was found many times. This chain links TRBV27 with TRBJ1-2; 9 nucleotides align to TRBD1. Germline-derived CDR1 and CDR2 are MNHEY and SMNVEV (reference sequence). V lost 5 bases to trimming and J lost 1 base; unmatched junction nucleotides: 5. The CDR3 has 15 amino acids. DNA of the CDR3: TGTGCCAGCAGTCCACAGGGGGCAATTAACTATGGCTACACCTTC. It yields the protein CASSPQGAINYGYTF.

This clonotype occurred many times. This sequence joins TRBV20-1 and TRBJ1-6; 7 nucleotides match TRBD1. This CDR3 is 15 amino acids long. The germline V gene encodes CDR1 DFQATT and CDR2 SNEGSKA (reference sequence). The V and J ends lost 1 base and 6 bases, in that order; junction bases with no gene match: 6. The CDR3: CSARASRGSNSPLHF. The CDR3 region has the DNA TGCAGTGCTAGAGCCAGCAGGGGGTCTAATTCACCCCTCCACTTT.

This clonotype was detected ten times or more. The V and J genes are TRBV27 and TRBJ2-7, with 7 positions matching TRBD1. Germline values: CDR1 MNHEY, CDR2 SMNVEV (reference sequence). The J segment lost 3 bases and the V segment lost 4 bases, leaving 9 bases of the junction unmatched. This CDR3 is built from 15 residues. The CDR3 region is CASSSSVYRGYEQYF. The CDR3 DNA follows: TGTGCCAGCAGTTCGTCGGTTTACAGGGGCTACGAGCAGTACTTC.

This clonotype has ten or more counts. This sequence joins TRBV7-9 and TRBJ2-2, with D perhaps matching TRBD2 (6 bases). The V gene's germline CDR1 is SEHNR and CDR2 FQNEAQ (reference sequence). This CDR3 has 13 residues. Trimming removed 5 bases at V and 5 bases at J, with 9 bases between. The CDR3 nucleotides are TGTGCCAGCAGCGCACGGGGGACCGGGGAGCTGTTTTTT. It yields the protein CASSARGTGELFF.

This clonotype has a count of ten or more. The J gene is TRBJ2-4, the V gene TRBV7-2; 7 bases fit TRBD1. CDR3 length: 13 amino acids. In germline, CDR1 is SGHTA, CDR2 FQGNSA. The V and J ends lost 3 bases and 8 bases, in that order; junction bases with no gene match: 4. CDR3 sequence (DNA): TGTGCCAGCAGCTTGACAGGGTTGGACATTCAGTACTTC. Translated: CASSLTGLDIQYF. Full variable domain (outside the CDR3, taken from reference TRBV7-2 and TRBJ2-4): GAGVSQSPSNKVTEKGKDVELRCDPISGHTALYWYRQSLGQGLEFLIYFQGNSAPDKSGLPSDRFSAERTGGSVSTLTIQRTQQEDSAVYLCASSLTGLDIQYFGAGTRLSVL.